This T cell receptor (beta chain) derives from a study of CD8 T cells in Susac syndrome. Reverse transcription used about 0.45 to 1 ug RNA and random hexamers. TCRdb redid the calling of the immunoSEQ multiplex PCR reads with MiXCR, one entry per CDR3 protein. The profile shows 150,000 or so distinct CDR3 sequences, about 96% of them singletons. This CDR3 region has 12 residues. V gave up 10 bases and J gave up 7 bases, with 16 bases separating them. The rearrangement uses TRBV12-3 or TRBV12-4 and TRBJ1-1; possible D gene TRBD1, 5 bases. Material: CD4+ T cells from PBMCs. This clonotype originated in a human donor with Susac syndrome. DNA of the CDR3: TGTGCCACCGGACAAAGGCTTATTGAAGCTTTCTTT. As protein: CATGQRLIEAFF.